Listed below are T cell receptor beta chains from one sample, sequenced in a study of T cells in localized non-small cell lung cancer. Libraries were prepared by immunoSEQ multiplex PCR; TCRdb keeps only in-frame clonotypes and omits some of them. The data hold approximately 11,000 clones, with over 25% observed a single time. The specimen comprised lung tumor tissue, sampled before any cancer treatment. These receptors were taken from a man aged 35 to 69 with stage I lung adenocarcinoma. CDR3s include the opening cysteine and the closing phenylalanine or tryptophan. D genes are given only for firm matches. Size is omitted from some rows. Given values are once, few, many or a class for expanded clones.

d_call: TRBD1
v_call: TRBV19
j_call: TRBJ2-3
clone_size: .
cdr3_nt: TGTGCCAGTAGTATCCGGGACAGGGGCACAGATACGCAGTATTTT
cdr3_aa: CASSIRDRGTDTQYF

d_call: TRBD1
v_call: TRBV29-1
j_call: TRBJ1-1
clone_size: few
cdr3_nt: TGCAGCGTGGACAGGGAGGGTTCGTGGACTGAAGCTTTCTTT
cdr3_aa: CSVDREGSWTEAFF

d_call: .
v_call: TRBV7-6
j_call: TRBJ2-2
clone_size: .
cdr3_nt: TGTGCCAGCAGCTTAGGGGGACACTACACCGGGGAGCTGTTTTTT
cdr3_aa: CASSLGGHYTGELFF

d_call: TRBD2
v_call: TRBV9
j_call: TRBJ2-5
clone_size: few
cdr3_nt: TGTGCCAGTTCCGGGACTAGCGGAGAGACCCAGTACTTC
cdr3_aa: CASSGTSGETQYF

d_call: TRBD2
v_call: TRBV6-8
j_call: TRBJ2-2
clone_size: few
cdr3_nt: TGTGCCAGCAGCGCCAACCCTACAGCGGGGGCGACCGGGGAGCTGTTTTTT
cdr3_aa: CASSANPTAGATGELFF

d_call: .
v_call: TRBV6-8
j_call: TRBJ1-3
clone_size: few
cdr3_nt: TGTGCCAGCAGTGTCACAGGGCACTCTGGAAACACCATATATTTT
cdr3_aa: CASSVTGHSGNTIYF

d_call: TRBD1
v_call: TRBV6-8
j_call: TRBJ1-1
clone_size: .
cdr3_nt: TGTGCCAGCAGTGACTGGTGGGACAGGGAAGCTTTCTTT
cdr3_aa: CASSDWWDREAFF

d_call: TRBD1
v_call: TRBV11-3
j_call: TRBJ2-7
clone_size: few
cdr3_nt: TGTGCCAGCAGCCTTATGGGACAGCCAGAGAGCTCCTACGAGCAGTACTTC
cdr3_aa: CASSLMGQPESSYEQYF

d_call: TRBD1
v_call: TRBV6-8
j_call: TRBJ2-1
clone_size: .
cdr3_nt: TGTGCCATCAGCATAGACAGGGATGGTGAGCAGTTCTTC
cdr3_aa: CAISIDRDGEQFF

d_call: .
v_call: TRBV18
j_call: TRBJ2-6
clone_size: few
cdr3_nt: TGTGCCAGCTCACCACTACCGGGCTCTGGGGCCAACGTCCTGACTTTC
cdr3_aa: CASSPLPGSGANVLTF

d_call: TRBD1
v_call: TRBV11-3
j_call: TRBJ2-5
clone_size: .
cdr3_nt: TGTGCCAGCAGCCATTACAGGGGCGGGGAGACCCAGTACTTC
cdr3_aa: CASSHYRGGETQYF

d_call: TRBD2
v_call: TRBV14
j_call: TRBJ2-2
clone_size: .
cdr3_nt: TGTGCCAGCAGCCAAGTGCGGGGGTTCACCGGGGAGCTGTTTTTT
cdr3_aa: CASSQVRGFTGELFF

d_call: TRBD2
v_call: TRBV6-8
j_call: TRBJ2-7
clone_size: .
cdr3_nt: TGTGCCAGCAGTGGGTACGGGGGGGCCCCCTACGAGCAGTACTTC
cdr3_aa: CASSGYGGAPYEQYF

d_call: .
v_call: TRBV12-5
j_call: TRBJ2-4
clone_size: .
cdr3_nt: TGTGCCAGCAAAGGGTTCAACATTCAGTACTTC
cdr3_aa: CASKGFNIQYF

d_call: TRBD1
v_call: TRBV5-1
j_call: TRBJ2-1
clone_size: .
cdr3_nt: TGCGCCAGCAGCGCCAGCGGACAGGACCCCTACAATGAGCAGTTCTTC
cdr3_aa: CASSASGQDPYNEQFF

d_call: .
v_call: TRBV11-3
j_call: TRBJ1-1
clone_size: .
cdr3_nt: TGTGCCAGCAGCTGGGACGCGACGAACACTGAAGCTTTCTTT
cdr3_aa: CASSWDATNTEAFF

d_call: .
v_call: TRBV9
j_call: TRBJ2-3
clone_size: medium-sized
cdr3_nt: TGTGCCAGCAGCCCGGAAGGGGGTGGCACAGATACGCAGTATTTT
cdr3_aa: CASSPEGGGTDTQYF

d_call: .
v_call: TRBV10-1
j_call: TRBJ2-4
clone_size: .
cdr3_nt: TGCGCCAGCAGTGAGAACAGCGCCTTTCAGTACTTC
cdr3_aa: CASSENSAFQYF

d_call: .
v_call: TRBV9
j_call: TRBJ2-3
clone_size: .
cdr3_nt: TGTGCCAGCAGCGTAGATGGGGATGGGTCAGATACGCAGTATTTT
cdr3_aa: CASSVDGDGSDTQYF

d_call: TRBD1
v_call: TRBV9
j_call: TRBJ2-7
clone_size: few
cdr3_nt: TGTGCCAGCAGCGCAACCGGGACAGCGAACTACGAGCAGTACTTC
cdr3_aa: CASSATGTANYEQYF

d_call: TRBD2
v_call: TRBV29-1
j_call: TRBJ2-5
clone_size: .
cdr3_nt: TGCAGCGTTGACCCGATTAGCGGGGGGGGAAGAGAGACCCAGTACTTC
cdr3_aa: CSVDPISGGGRETQYF

d_call: TRBD1
v_call: TRBV10-2
j_call: TRBJ1-6
clone_size: .
cdr3_nt: TGCGCCAGCCTGGACAGGAGTGGTTCACCCCTCCACTTT
cdr3_aa: CASLDRSGSPLHF

d_call: TRBD2
v_call: TRBV9
j_call: TRBJ2-7
clone_size: .
cdr3_nt: TGTGCCAGCAGCGTAGGCGGGGGGGCGGTTTACGAGCAGTACTTC
cdr3_aa: CASSVGGGAVYEQYF

d_call: .
v_call: TRBV11-3
j_call: TRBJ2-3
clone_size: few
cdr3_nt: TGTGCCAGCAGCTTACCCACCGGGGAGGGGGCGCGTGATACGCAGTATTTT
cdr3_aa: CASSLPTGEGARDTQYF

d_call: .
v_call: TRBV15
j_call: TRBJ1-2
clone_size: .
cdr3_nt: TGTGCCACCAGCAGATACCAGGACCGTCATGGCTACACCTTC
cdr3_aa: CATSRYQDRHGYTF

d_call: .
v_call: TRBV10-2
j_call: TRBJ2-1
clone_size: .
cdr3_nt: TGCGCCAGCCGGTCGAGCTCCTACAATGAGCAGTTCTTC
cdr3_aa: CASRSSSYNEQFF

d_call: TRBD1
v_call: TRBV29-1
j_call: TRBJ2-7
clone_size: once
cdr3_nt: TGCAGCGCCGAGGGACAGGCCTACGAGCAGTACTTC
cdr3_aa: CSAEGQAYEQYF